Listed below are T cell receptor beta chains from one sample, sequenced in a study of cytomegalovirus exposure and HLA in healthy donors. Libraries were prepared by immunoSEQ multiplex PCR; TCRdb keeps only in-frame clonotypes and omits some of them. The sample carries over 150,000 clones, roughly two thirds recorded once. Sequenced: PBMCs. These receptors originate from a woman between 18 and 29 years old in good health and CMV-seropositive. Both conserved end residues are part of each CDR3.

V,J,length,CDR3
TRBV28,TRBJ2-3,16,CASSLASSGNTDTQYF
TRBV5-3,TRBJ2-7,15,CARSSRDRDTYEQYF
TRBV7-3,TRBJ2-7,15,CASSIGTGEQYEQYF
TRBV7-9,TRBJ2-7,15,CASSAAGMVRHEQYF
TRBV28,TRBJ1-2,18,CASSLVPFNRNYFDGYTF
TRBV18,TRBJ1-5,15,CARSPTAFSNQPQHF
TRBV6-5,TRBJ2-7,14,CASQTELAGSEQYF
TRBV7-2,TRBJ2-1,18,CASSLMPTPSGSYSEQFF
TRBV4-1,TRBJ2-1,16,CASSHASWASYNEQFF
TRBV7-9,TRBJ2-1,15,CASGTTSGRYNEQFF
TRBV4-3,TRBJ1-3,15,CASSQEGGAGNTIYF
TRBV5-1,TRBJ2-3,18,CASSPSDSRYSSTDTQYF
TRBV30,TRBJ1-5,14,CAWSSGGGNQPQHF
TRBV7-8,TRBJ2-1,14,CASSLRTRGNEQFF
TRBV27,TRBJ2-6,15,CASNDRVAGANVLTF
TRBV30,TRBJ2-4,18,CAWSALAGASGAKNIQYF
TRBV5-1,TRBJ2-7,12,CASSLVTDEQYF
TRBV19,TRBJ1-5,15,CASTDQGRGYQPQHF
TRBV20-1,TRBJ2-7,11,CSAAGQYEQYF
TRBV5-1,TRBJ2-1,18,CASSLLGWVREAQDEQFF
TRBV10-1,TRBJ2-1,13,CASSDALNNEQFF
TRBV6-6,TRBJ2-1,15,CASSSLAFPDNEQFF
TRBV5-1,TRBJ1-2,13,CASSGTGAAGYTF
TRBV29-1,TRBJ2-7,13,CSVLLQGPYEQYF
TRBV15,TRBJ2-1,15,CATSKGRQGWNEQFF
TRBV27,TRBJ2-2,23,CASSFTTKGTSEGGRLPAGELFF
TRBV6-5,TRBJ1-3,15,CASSYSGTPGNTIYF
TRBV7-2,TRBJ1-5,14,CASSLYSGDQPQHF
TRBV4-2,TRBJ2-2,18,CASSQEVSGGANTGELFF
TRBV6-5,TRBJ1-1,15,CASSYSGGADTEAFF
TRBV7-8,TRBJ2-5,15,CASSAPPGQGETQYF
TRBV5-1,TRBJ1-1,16,CASSLPTGTRNTEAFF
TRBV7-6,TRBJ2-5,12,CASSSSRETQYF
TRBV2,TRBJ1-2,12,CASRGEERGYTF
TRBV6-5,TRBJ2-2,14,CASSDGLLTGELFF
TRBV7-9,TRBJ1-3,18,CASSLGSRLTISGNTIYF
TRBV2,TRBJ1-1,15,CASISQGTMNTEAFF
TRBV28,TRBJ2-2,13,CASSSAVTGELFF
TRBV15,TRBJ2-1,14,CATEAPERDNEQFF
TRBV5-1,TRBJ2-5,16,CASSWESGGVRETQYF
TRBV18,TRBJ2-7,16,CASSPAASGRQYEQYF
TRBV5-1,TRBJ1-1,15,CASSLLTGTSTEAFF
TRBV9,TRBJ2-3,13,CASGSGGTDTQYF
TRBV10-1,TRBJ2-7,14,CASTKGGGSYEQYF
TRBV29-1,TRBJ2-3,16,CSVERGISIGADTQYF
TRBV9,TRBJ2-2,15,CASSVTSGGTGELFF
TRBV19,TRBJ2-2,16,CASSRQGLLNTGELFF
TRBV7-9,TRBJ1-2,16,CASSTGEAGIGYGYTF
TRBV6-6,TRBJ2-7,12,CASTVGGDEQYF
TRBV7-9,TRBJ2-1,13,CASNVDRGHEQFF
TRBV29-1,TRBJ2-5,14,CSGGNAGTLETQYF
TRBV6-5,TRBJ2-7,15,CASSYSGGQGNEQYF
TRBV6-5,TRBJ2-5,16,CASSYSVGQGRETQYF
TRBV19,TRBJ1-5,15,CASSMSQSSNQPQHF